This T cell receptor beta chain was sequenced in a study of blood T cell repertoires in COVID-19. Assay: immunoSEQ multiplex PCR; the TCRdb copy retains only in-frame clones and omits some. The sample lists 300,000 to 450,000 clones, more than 70% occurring once. In terms of age and location, participants ranged from roughly 18 to 100 years and lived in about two dozen US areas. The CDR3 totals 14 residues. Per the germline V gene, CDR1 is MDHEN and CDR2 is SYDVKM. Trimming shortened V by 5 bases and J by 5 bases, and 15 bases separated the two germline ends. Input material: PBMCs or T cells enriched from blood (not recorded which). The TCR sequence derives from a woman between 25 and 40 years old who had been exposed to COVID-19. V and J are TRBV28 and TRBJ1-2; D perhaps matches TRBD1 (5 bases). The chain's CDR3 is CASSPLGASYGYTF. CDR3 nucleotide sequence: TGTGCCAGCAGTCCGCTAGGGGCGAGTTATGGCTACACCTTC.